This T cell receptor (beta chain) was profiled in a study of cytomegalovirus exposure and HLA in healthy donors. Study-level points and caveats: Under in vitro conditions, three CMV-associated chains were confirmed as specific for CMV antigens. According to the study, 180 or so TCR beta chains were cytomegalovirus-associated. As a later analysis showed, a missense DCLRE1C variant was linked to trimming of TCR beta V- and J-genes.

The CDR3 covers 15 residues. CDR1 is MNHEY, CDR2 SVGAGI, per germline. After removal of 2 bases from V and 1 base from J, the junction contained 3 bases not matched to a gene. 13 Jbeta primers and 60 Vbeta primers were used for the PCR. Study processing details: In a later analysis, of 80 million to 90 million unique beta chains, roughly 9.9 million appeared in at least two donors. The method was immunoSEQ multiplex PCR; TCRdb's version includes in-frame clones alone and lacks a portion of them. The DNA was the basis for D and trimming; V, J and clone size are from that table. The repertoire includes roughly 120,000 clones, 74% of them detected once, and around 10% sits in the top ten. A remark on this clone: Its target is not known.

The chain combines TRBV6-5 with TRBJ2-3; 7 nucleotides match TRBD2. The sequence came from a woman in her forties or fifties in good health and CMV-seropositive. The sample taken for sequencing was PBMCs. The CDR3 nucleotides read TGTGCCAGCAGTTACGAGCGGGGCGGCACAGATACGCAGTATTTT. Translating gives CASSYERGGTDTQYF.